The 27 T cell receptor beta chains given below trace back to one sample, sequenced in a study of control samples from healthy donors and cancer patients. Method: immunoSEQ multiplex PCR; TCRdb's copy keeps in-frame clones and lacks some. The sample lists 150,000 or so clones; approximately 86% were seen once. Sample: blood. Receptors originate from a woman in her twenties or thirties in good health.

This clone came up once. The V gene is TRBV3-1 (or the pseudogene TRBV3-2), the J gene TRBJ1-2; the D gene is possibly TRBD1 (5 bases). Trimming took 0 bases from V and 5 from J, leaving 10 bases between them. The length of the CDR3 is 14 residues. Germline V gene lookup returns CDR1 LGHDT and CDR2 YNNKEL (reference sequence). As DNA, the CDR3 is TGTGCCAGCAGCCAAGAGGGACTTACTTATGGCTACACCTTC. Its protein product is CASSQEGLTYGYTF.

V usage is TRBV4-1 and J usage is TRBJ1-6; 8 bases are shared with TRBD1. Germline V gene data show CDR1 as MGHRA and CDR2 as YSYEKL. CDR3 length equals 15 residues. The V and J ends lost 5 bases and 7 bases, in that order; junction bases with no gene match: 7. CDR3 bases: TGCGCCAGCAGCGTCCAGACAGGGGCGAATTCACCCCTCCACTTT. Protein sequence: CASSVQTGANSPLHF.

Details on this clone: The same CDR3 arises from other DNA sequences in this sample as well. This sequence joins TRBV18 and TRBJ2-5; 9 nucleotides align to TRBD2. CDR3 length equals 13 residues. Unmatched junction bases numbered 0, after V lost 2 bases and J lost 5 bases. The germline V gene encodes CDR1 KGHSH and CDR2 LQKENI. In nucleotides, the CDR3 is TGTGCCAGCTCACCAAGCGGGAGGGAGACCCAGTACTTC. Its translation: CASSPSGRETQYF.

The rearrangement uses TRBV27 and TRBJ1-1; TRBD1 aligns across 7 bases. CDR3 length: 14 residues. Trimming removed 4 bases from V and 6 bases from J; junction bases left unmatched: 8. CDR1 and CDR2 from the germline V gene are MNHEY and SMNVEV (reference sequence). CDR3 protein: CASSSRTGDSEAFF. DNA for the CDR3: TGTGCCAGCAGTTCACGGACAGGCGACTCTGAAGCTTTCTTT.

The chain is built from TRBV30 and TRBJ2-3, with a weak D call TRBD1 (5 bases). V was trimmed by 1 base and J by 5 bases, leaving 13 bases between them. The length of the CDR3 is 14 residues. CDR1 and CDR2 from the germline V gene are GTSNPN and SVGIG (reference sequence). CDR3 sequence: CAWSAGQGIDTQYF. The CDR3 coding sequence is TGTGCCTGGAGTGCAGGGCAGGGTATAGATACGCAGTATTTT. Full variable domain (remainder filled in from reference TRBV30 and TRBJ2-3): SQTIHQWPATLVQPVGSPLSLECTVEGTSNPNLYWYRQAAGRGLQLLFYSVGIGQISSEVPQNLSASRPQDRQFILSSKKLLLSDSGFYLCAWSAGQGIDTQYFGPGTRLTVL.

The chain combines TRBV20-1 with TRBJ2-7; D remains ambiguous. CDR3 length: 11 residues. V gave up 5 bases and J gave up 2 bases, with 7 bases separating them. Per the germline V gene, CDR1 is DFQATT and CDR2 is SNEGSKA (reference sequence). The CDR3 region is CSAQVAYEQYF. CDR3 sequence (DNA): TGCAGTGCTCAAGTTGCCTACGAGCAGTACTTC.

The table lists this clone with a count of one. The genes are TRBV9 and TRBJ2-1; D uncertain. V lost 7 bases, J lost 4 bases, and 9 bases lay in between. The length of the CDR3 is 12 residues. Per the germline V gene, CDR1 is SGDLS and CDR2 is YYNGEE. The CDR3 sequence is CASGFLYNEQFF. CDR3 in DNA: TGTGCCAGCGGGTTCTTATACAATGAGCAGTTCTTC.

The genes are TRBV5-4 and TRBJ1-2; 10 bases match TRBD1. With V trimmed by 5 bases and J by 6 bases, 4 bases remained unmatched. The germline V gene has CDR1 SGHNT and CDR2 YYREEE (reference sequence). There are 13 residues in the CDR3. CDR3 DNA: TGTGCCAGCAGGACAGGGGGCAAGAATGGCTACACCTTC. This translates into CASRTGGKNGYTF.

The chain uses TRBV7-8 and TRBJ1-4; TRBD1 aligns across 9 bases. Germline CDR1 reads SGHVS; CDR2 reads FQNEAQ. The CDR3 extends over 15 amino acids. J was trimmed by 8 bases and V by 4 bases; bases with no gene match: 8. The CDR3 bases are TGTGCCAGCAGCTCATCCGGGACAGGGAACGAAAAACTGTTTTTT. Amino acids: CASSSSGTGNEKLFF.

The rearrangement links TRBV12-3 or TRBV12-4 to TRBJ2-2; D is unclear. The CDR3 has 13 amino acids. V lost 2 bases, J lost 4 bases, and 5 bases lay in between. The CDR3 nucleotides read TGTGCCAGCAGTTTACGGGTCACCGGGGAGCTGTTTTTT. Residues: CASSLRVTGELFF.

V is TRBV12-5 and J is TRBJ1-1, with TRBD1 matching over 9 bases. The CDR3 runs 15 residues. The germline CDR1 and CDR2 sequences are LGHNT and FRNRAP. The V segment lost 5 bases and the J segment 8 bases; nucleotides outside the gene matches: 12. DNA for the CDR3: TGTGCTAGTGGTATTTCCGGGACAGGGAAGAAGGAAGCTTTCTTT. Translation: CASGISGTGKKEAFF.

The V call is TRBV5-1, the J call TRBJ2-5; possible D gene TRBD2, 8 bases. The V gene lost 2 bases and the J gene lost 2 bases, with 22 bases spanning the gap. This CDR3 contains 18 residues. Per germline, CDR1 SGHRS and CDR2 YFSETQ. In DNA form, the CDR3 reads TGCGCCAGCAGCTTCAACCCCCCCTTAGCGGGACAGCAAGAGACCCAGTACTTC. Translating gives CASSFNPPLAGQQETQYF.

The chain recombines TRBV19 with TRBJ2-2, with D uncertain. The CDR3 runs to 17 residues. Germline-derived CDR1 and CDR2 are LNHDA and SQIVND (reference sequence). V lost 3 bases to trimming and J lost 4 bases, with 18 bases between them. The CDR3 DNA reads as TGTGCCAGTAGTATGGCTTTGGGCGCTACCCGCACCGGGGAGCTGTTTTTT. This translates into CASSMALGATRTGELFF.

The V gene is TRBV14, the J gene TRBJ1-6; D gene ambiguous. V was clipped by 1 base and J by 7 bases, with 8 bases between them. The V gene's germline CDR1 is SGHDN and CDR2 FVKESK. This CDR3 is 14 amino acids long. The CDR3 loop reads CASSQVDGNSPLHF. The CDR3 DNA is TGTGCCAGCAGCCAAGTTGACGGGAATTCACCCCTCCACTTT.

This chain's CDR3 is CSVRTGMGQGYEQYF. CDR3 in DNA: TGCAGCGTGCGAACGGGAATGGGACAGGGATACGAGCAGTACTTC. The J gene is TRBJ2-7, the V gene TRBV29-1; 9 positions match TRBD1. The CDR3 spans 15 residues. The germline V gene encodes CDR1 SQVTM and CDR2 ANQGSEA. Trimming removed 6 bases from V and 4 bases from J; junction bases left unmatched: 13.

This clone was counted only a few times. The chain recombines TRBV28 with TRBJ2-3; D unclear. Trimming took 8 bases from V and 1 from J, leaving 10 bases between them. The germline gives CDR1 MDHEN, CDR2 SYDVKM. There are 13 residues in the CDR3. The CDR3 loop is CASLTQGTDTQYF. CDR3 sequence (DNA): TGTGCCAGCCTAACCCAGGGCACAGATACGCAGTATTTT.

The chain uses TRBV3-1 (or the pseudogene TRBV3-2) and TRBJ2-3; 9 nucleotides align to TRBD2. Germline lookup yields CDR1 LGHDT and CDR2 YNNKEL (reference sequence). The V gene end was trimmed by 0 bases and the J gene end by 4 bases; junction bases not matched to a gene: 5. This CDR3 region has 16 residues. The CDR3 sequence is CASSQEAGGMADTQYF. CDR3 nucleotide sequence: TGTGCCAGCAGCCAAGAGGCGGGGGGGATGGCAGATACGCAGTATTTT.

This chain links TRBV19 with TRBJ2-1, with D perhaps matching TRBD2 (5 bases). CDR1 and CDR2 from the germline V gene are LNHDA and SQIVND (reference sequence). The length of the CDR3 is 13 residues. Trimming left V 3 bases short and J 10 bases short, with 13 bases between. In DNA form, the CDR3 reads TGTGCCAGTAGTATCCGGCGGGCCGGCGAGCAGTTCTTC. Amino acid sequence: CASSIRRAGEQFF.

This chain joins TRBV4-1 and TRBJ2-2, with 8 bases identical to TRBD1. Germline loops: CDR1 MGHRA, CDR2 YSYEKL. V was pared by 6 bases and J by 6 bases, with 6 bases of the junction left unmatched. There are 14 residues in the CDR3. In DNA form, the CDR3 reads TGCGCCAGCAGACTAGGACAGGGCCCCGGGGAGCTGTTTTTT. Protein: CASRLGQGPGELFF.

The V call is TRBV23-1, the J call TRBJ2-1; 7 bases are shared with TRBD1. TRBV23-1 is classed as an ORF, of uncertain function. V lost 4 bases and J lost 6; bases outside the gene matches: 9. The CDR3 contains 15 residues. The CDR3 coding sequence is TGCGCCAGCAGTCGCCGACAGGGTGGGGGCAATGAGCAGTTCTTC. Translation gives CASSRRQGGGNEQFF.

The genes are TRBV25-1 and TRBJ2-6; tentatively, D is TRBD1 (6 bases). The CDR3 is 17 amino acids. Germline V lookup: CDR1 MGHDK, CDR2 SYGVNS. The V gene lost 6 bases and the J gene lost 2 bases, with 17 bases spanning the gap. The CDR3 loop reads CASSRTVGLTGANVLTF. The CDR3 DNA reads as TGTGCCAGCAGCCGGACAGTTGGCCTCACTGGGGCCAACGTCCTGACTTTC.

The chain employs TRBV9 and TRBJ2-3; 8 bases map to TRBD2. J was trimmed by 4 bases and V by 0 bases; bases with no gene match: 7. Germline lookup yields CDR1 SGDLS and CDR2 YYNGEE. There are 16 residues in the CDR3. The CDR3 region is CASSVGESAGADTQYF. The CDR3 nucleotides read TGTGCCAGCAGCGTAGGAGAGTCAGCGGGGGCAGATACGCAGTATTTT.

In DNA, the CDR3 is TGTGCCAGCAGAATTTCGGGACAGGGGGCGCGAGGCTACACCTTC. Protein sequence: CASRISGQGARGYTF. The chain employs TRBV6-5 and TRBJ1-2, with 12 bases that match TRBD1. V lost 6 bases, J lost 8 bases, and 10 bases stayed unmatched. In germline, CDR1 is MNHEY, CDR2 SVGAGI. This CDR3 contains 15 residues.

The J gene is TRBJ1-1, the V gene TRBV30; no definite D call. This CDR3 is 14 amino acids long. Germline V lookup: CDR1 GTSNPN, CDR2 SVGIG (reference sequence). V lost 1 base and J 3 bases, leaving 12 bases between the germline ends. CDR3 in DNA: TGTGCCTGGAGTGGAGGCGCGGCGGACACTGAAGCTTTCTTT. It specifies CAWSGGAADTEAFF.

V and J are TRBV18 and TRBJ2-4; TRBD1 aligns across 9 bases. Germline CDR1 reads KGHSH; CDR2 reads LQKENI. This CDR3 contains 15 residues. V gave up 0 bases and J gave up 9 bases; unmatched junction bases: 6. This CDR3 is CASSPPGQGRGIQYF. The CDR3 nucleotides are TGTGCCAGCTCACCACCGGGACAGGGTCGGGGCATTCAGTACTTC.

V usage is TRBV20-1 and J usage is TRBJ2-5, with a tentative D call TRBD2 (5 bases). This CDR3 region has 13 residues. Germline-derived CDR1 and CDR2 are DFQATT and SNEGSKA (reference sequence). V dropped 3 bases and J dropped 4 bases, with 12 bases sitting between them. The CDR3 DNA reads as TGCAGTGCTAGTGGAGGTATGGGAGAGACCCAGTACTTC. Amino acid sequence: CSASGGMGETQYF.

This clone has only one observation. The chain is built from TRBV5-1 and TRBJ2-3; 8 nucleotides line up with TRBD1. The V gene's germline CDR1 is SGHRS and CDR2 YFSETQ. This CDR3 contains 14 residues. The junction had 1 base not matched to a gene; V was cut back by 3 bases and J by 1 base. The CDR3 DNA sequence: TGCGCCAGCAGCTCGACAGGGGGCACAGATACGCAGTATTTT. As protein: CASSSTGGTDTQYF.